This TCR beta chain was profiled in a study of cytomegalovirus exposure and HLA in healthy donors. Comment on this clone: Its antigen is not known.

Both 60 Vbeta primers and 13 Jbeta primers went into the PCR. Sequenced by immunoSEQ multiplex PCR; TCRdb stores in-frame clones only, minus some. The sample has around 100,000 clones, 60% to 80% seen once. The J segment lost 5 bases and the V segment lost 0 bases, leaving 7 bases of the junction unmatched. The CDR3 contains 15 residues. Germline V gives CDR1 SGDLS, CDR2 YYNGEE. Study-wide results and caveats: Later analysis suggested most CMV-associated TCR beta chains were HLA-restricted. The availability of immune exposure information extended only to CMV serostatus. From TCR beta sequences, most subjects' HLA-A and HLA-B alleles were reportedly predicted accurately.

The chain couples TRBV9 to TRBJ2-5, with TRBD2 identical over 7 bases. The sample was PBMCs. The clonotype was recovered from a woman aged 60-75 years in good health and CMV-seropositive. The CDR3 loop is CASSVAISGWETQYF. The CDR3 nucleotides read TGTGCCAGCAGCGTAGCTATTAGCGGGTGGGAGACCCAGTACTTC.